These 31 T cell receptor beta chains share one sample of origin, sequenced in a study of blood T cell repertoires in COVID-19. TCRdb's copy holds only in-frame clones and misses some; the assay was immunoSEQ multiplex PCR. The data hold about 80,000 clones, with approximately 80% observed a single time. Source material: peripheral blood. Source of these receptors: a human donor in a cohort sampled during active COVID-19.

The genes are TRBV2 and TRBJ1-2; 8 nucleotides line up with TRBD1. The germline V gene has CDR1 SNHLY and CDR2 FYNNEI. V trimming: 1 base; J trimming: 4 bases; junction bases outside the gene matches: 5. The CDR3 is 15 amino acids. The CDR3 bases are TGTGCCAGCAGTGAAGTGGACAGGGAGGTCTATGGCTACACCTTC. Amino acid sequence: CASSEVDREVYGYTF.

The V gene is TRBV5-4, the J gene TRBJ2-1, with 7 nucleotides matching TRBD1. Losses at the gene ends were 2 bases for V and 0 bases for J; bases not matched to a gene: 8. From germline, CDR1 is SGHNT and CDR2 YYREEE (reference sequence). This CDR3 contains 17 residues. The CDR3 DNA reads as TGTGCCAGCAGCTTAGAATCGGACAGGAGCTCCTACAATGAGCAGTTCTTC. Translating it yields CASSLESDRSSYNEQFF.

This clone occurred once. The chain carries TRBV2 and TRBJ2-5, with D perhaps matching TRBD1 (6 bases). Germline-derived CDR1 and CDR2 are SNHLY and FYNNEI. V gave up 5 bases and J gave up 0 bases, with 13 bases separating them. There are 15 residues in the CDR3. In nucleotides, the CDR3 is TGTGCCAGCAGTCACGGACAGAACGACCAAGAGACCCAGTACTTC. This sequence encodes CASSHGQNDQETQYF.

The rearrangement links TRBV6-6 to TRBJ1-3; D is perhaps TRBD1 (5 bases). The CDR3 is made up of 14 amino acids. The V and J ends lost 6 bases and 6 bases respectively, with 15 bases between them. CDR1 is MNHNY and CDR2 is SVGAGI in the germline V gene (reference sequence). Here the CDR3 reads CASSVMGGENTIYF. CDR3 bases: TGTGCCAGCAGCGTCATGGGGGGAGAAAACACCATATATTTT.

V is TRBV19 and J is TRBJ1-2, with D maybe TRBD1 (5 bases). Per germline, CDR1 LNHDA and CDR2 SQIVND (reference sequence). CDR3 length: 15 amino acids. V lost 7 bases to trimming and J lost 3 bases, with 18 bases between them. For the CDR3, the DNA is TGTGCCAGTACCCCGTCCCGACAGAAGCACTATGGCTACACCTTC. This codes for CASTPSRQKHYGYTF.

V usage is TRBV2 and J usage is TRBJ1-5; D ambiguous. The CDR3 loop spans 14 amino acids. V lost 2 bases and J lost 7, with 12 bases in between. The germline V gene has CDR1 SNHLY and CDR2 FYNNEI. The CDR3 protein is CASSETGKGQPQHF. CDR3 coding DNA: TGTGCCAGCAGTGAAACGGGGAAGGGCCAGCCCCAGCATTTT.

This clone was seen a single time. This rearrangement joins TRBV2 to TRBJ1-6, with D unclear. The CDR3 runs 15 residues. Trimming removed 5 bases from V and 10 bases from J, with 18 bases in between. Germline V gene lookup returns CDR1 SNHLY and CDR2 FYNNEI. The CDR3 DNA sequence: TGTGCCAGCAGTCCCGGGGTAGGGATTGGGTCACCCCTCCACTTT. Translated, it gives CASSPGVGIGSPLHF.

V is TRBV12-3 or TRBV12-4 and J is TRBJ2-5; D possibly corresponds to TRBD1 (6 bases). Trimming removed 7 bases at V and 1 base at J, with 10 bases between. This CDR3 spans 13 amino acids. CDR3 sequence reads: CASTPDSQETQYF. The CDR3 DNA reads TGTGCCAGCACCCCGGACAGCCAAGAGACCCAGTACTTC.

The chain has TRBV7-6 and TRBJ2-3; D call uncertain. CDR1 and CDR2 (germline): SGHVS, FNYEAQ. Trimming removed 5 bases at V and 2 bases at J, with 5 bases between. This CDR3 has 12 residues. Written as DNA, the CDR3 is TGTGCCAGCAGCCCCTCCACAGATACGCAGTATTTT. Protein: CASSPSTDTQYF.

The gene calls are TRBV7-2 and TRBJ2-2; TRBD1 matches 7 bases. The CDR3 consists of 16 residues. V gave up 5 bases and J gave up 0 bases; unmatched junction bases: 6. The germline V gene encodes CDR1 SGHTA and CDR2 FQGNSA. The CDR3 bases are TGTGCCAGCAGCGTCGACAGGGCGACGAACACCGGGGAGCTGTTTTTT. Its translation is CASSVDRATNTGELFF.

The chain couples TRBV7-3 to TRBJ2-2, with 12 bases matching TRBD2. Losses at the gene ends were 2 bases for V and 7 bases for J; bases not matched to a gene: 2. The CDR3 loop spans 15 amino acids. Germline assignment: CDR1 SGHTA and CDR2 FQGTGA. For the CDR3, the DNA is TGTGCCAGCAGCTTACTAGCGGGAGGGGTCGGGGAGCTGTTTTTT. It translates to CASSLLAGGVGELFF.

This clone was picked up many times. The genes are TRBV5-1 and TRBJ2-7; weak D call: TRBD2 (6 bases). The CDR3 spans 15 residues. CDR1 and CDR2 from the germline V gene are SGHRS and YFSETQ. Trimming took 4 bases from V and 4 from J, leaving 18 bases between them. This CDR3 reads CASSLVGRGAYEQYF. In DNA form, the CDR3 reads TGCGCCAGCAGCCTGGTGGGGCGCGGGGCATACGAGCAGTACTTC.

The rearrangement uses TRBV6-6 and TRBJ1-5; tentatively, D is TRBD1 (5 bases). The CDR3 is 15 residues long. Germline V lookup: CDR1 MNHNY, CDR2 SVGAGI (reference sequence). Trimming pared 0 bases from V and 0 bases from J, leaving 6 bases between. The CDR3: CASSYSQGSNQPQHF. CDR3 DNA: TGTGCCAGCAGTTACTCGCAGGGTAGCAATCAGCCCCAGCATTTT.

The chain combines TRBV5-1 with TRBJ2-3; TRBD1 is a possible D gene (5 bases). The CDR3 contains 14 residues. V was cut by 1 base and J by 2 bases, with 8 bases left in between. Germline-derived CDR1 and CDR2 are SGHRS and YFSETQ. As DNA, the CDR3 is TGCGCCAGCAGCTTGCGTGGGGCCACAGATACGCAGTATTTT. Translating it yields CASSLRGATDTQYF.

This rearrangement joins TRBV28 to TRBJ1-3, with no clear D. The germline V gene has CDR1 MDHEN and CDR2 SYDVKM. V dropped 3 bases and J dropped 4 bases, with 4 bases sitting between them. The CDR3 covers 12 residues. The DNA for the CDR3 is TGTGCCAGCAGTTTGTTAGGAAACACCATATATTTT. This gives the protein CASSLLGNTIYF. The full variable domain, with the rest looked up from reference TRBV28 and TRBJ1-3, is DVKVTQSSRYLVKRTGEKVFLECVQDMDHENMFWYRQDPGLGLRLIYFSYDVKMKEKGDIPEGYSVSREKKERFSLILESASTNQTSMYLCASSLLGNTIYFGEGSWLTVV.

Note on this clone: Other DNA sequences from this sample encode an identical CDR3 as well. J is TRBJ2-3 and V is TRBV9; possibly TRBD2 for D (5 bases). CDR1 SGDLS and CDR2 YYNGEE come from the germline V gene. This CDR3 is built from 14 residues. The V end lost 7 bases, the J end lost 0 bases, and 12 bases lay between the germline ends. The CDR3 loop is CASSVGGSTDTQYF. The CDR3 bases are TGTGCCAGCTCGGTGGGCGGGAGCACAGATACGCAGTATTTT.

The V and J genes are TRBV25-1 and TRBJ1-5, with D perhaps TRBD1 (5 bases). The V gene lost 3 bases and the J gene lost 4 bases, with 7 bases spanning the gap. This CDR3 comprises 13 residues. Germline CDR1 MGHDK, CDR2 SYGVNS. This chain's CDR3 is CASSEGGNQPQHF. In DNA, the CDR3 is TGTGCCAGCAGTGAGGGGGGAAATCAGCCCCAGCATTTT.

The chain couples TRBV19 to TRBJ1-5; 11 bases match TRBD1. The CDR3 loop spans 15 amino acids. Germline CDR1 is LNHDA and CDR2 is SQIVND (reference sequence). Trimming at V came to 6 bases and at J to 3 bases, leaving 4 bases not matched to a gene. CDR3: CASSRTGGDNQPQHF. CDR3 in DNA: TGTGCCAGTAGCAGGACAGGGGGCGACAATCAGCCCCAGCATTTT.

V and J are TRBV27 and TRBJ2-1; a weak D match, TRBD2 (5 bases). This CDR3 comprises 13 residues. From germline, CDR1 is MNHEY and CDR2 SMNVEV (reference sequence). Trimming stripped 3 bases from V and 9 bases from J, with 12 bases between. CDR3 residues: CASSFFEGSEQFF. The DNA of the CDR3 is TGTGCCAGCAGTTTCTTCGAGGGTAGTGAGCAGTTCTTC.

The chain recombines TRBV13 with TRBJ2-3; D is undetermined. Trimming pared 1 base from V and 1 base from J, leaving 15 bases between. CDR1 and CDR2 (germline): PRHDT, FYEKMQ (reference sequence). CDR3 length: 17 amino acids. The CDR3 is CASSLVELSRGTDTQYF. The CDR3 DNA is TGTGCCAGCAGCTTAGTCGAACTGAGCCGGGGCACAGATACGCAGTATTTT.

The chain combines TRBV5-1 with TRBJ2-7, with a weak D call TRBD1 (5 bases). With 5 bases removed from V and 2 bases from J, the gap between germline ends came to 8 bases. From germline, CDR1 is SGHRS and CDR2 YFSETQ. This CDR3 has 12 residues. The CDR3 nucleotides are TGCGCCAGCAGTCCGGACACCTACGAGCAGTACTTC. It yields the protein CASSPDTYEQYF.

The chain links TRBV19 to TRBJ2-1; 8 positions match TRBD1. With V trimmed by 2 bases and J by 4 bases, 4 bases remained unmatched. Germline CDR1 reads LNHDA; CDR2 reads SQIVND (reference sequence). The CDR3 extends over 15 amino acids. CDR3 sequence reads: CASSISRDRYNEQFF. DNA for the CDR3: TGTGCCAGTAGTATATCCCGGGACAGGTACAATGAGCAGTTCTTC.

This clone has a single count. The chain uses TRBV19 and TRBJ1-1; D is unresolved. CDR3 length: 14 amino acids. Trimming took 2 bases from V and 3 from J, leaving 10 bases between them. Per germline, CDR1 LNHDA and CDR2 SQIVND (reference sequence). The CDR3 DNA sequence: TGTGCCAGTAGTATACCCCAACTGGACACTGAAGCTTTCTTT. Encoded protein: CASSIPQLDTEAFF. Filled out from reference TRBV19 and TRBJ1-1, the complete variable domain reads DGGITQSPKYLFRKEGQNVTLSCEQNLNHDAMYWYRQDPGQGLRLIYYSQIVNDFQKGDIAEGYSVSREKKESFPLTVTSAQKNPTAFYLCASSIPQLDTEAFFGQGTRLTVV.

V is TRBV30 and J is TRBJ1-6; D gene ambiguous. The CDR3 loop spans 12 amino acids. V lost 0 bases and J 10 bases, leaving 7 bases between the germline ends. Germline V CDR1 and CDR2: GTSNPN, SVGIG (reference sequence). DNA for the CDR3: TGTGCCTGGAGTGTGACGGGGTCACCCCTCCACTTT. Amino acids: CAWSVTGSPLHF.

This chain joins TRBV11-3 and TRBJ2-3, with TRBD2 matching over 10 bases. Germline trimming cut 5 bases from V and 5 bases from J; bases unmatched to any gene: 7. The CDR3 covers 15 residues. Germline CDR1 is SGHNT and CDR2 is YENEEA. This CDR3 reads CASSLQRGGKDTQYF. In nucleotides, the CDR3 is TGTGCCAGCAGCCTACAGCGGGGGGGCAAAGATACGCAGTATTTT. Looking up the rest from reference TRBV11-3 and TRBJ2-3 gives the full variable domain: EAGVVQSPRYKIIEKKQPVAFWCNPISGHNTLYWYLQNLGQGPELLIRYENEEAVDDSQLPKDRFSAERLKGVDSTLKIQPAELGDSAVYLCASSLQRGGKDTQYFGPGTRLTVL.

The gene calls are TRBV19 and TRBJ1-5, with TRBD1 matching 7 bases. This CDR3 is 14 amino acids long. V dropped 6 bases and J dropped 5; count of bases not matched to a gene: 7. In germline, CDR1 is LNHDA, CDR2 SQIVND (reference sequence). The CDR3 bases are TGTGCCAGTAGGAGACAGGGAGTAGATCAGCCCCAGCATTTT. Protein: CASRRQGVDQPQHF.

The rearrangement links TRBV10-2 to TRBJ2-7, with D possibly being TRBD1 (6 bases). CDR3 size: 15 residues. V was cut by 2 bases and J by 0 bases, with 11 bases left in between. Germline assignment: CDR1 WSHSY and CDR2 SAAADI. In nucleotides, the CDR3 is TGCGCCAGCAGTGAGCCTCAGGGGAGCTCCTACGAGCAGTACTTC. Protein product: CASSEPQGSSYEQYF.

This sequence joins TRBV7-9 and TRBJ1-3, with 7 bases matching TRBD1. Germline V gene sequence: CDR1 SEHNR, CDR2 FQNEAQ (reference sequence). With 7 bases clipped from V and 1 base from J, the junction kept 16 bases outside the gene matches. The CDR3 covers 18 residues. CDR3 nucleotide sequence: TGTGCCAGCAACCCACTCCCCCGGACAGGTCGTTCTGGAAACACCATATATTTT. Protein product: CASNPLPRTGRSGNTIYF.

CDR3 bases: TGTGCCAGCAGCCGACTAGCTGCGGATACGCAGTATTTT. Encoded protein: CASSRLAADTQYF. The V and J genes are TRBV3-1 (or the pseudogene TRBV3-2) and TRBJ2-3, with TRBD2 matching over 7 bases. CDR1 and CDR2 from the germline V gene are LGHDT and YNNKEL (reference sequence). V shed 4 bases, J shed 6 bases, and the junction held 4 bases outside the gene matches. This CDR3 has 13 residues.

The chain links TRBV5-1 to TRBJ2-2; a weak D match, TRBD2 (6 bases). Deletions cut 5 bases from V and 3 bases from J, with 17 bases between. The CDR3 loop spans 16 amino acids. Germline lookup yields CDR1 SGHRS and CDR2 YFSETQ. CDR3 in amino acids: CASRSSGTGDTGELFF. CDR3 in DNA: TGCGCCAGCAGGTCCTCCGGGACTGGCGACACCGGGGAGCTGTTTTTT.

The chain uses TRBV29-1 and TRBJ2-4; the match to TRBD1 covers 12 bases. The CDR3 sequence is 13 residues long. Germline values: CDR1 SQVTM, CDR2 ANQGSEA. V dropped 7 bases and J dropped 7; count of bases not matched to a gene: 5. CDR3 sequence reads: CSAGTGGLNIQYF. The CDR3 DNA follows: TGCAGCGCCGGGACAGGGGGCTTGAACATTCAGTACTTC.